Following are 24 T cell receptor beta chains from one sample sequenced in a study of blood T cell repertoires in COVID-19 (TCRdb year 2020). The library was built by means of the immunoSEQ multiplex PCR assay. This is the immuneACCESS table as TCRdb keeps it, with only in-frame sequences that have V and J called. A part of the clones is gone; compared with another copy, unresolved V genes explain less than half, and the rest is unexplained. This sample has hundreds of thousands of clones in its table, and about 90% of those were observed once. The ten largest clonotypes hold just under 2% of the sample. Specimen: PBMCs or T cells enriched from blood (not recorded which). The receptors were sampled from a woman aged 18 to 35 with acute COVID-19.

The CDR3 reads CASRITGGYQPQHF. The CDR3 DNA reads as TGTGCCAGCAGGATTACAGGGGGCTATCAGCCCCAGCATTTT. This sequence joins TRBV28 and TRBJ1-5, with 9 bases that match TRBD1. The CDR3 is made up of 14 amino acids. The germline V gene encodes CDR1 MDHEN and CDR2 SYDVKM. Trimming took 6 bases from V and 5 from J; bases not matched to a gene: 5.

The rearrangement uses TRBV11-2 and TRBJ2-1, with D unclear. V lost 2 bases and J 0 bases, leaving 8 bases between the germline ends. The V gene's germline CDR1 is SGHAT and CDR2 FQNNGV. The CDR3 totals 15 residues. CDR3 region: CASSLSSYSYNEQFF. CDR3 in DNA: TGTGCCAGCAGCTTAAGCTCGTACTCCTACAATGAGCAGTTCTTC.

This sequence joins TRBV9 and TRBJ1-2; D might be TRBD1 (5 bases). The CDR3 has 13 residues. Trimming left V 0 bases short and J 8 bases short, with 11 bases between. Germline V gives CDR1 SGDLS, CDR2 YYNGEE. The CDR3 nucleotides are TGTGCCAGCAGCGTAGGGGGCACGGACGGCTACACCTTC. Translating it yields CASSVGGTDGYTF.

The V and J genes are TRBV5-4 and TRBJ2-5; D ambiguous. The CDR3 extends over 13 amino acids. Trimming cost V 0 bases and J 1 base, with 4 bases left between them. Germline V gene sequence: CDR1 SGHNT, CDR2 YYREEE (reference sequence). CDR3 amino acids: CASSLDFQETQYF. The CDR3 nucleotides read TGTGCCAGCAGCTTGGACTTCCAAGAGACCCAGTACTTC.

CDR3 DNA sequence: TGTGCCAGTAGTAGGGACAGAATAAACACCGGGGAGCTGTTTTTT. It codes for CASSRDRINTGELFF. The chain has TRBV19 and TRBJ2-2; TRBD1 aligns across 7 bases. With 4 bases clipped from V and 2 bases from J, the junction kept 4 bases outside the gene matches. The CDR3 totals 15 residues. Per the germline V gene, CDR1 is LNHDA and CDR2 is SQIVND (reference sequence).

The chain has TRBV5-5 and TRBJ2-1, with TRBD1 identical over 8 bases. Germline CDR1 reads SGHKS; CDR2 reads YYEKEE (reference sequence). The CDR3 consists of 17 residues. With V trimmed by 4 bases and J by 7 bases, 16 bases remained unmatched. CDR3 loop: CASSLSYGQGHSNEQFF. In DNA form, the CDR3 reads TGTGCCAGCAGCCTAAGCTACGGACAGGGTCATTCAAATGAGCAGTTCTTC.

The chain employs TRBV30 and TRBJ2-7; tentative D call: TRBD1 (5 bases). V lost 0 bases and J 6 bases, leaving 15 bases between the germline ends. The CDR3 contains 14 residues. The V gene's germline CDR1 is GTSNPN and CDR2 SVGIG (reference sequence). The CDR3 region is CAWSVLARAPEQYF. CDR3 nucleotide sequence: TGTGCCTGGAGTGTCTTGGCCAGGGCCCCCGAGCAGTACTTC.

This rearrangement joins TRBV7-2 to TRBJ2-6; tentatively, D is TRBD2 (5 bases). The V end was cut by 5 bases, the J end by 2 bases, with 10 bases between. CDR1 is SGHTA and CDR2 is FQGNSA in the germline V gene. This CDR3 has 15 residues. CDR3 protein: CASSRRDPGANVLTF. CDR3 in DNA: TGTGCCAGCAGCCGTCGGGATCCTGGGGCCAACGTCCTGACTTTC.

This sequence joins TRBV2 and TRBJ2-7, with D possibly matching TRBD2 (6 bases). This CDR3 region has 15 residues. Trimming cost V 3 bases and J 3 bases, with 15 bases left between them. Germline V gene data show CDR1 as SNHLY and CDR2 as FYNNEI. CDR3 loop: CASSEDLATFYEQYF. As DNA, the CDR3 is TGTGCCAGCAGTGAGGATCTAGCGACCTTCTACGAGCAGTACTTC. Full variable domain (outside the CDR3, taken from reference TRBV2 and TRBJ2-7): EPEVTQTPSHQVTQMGQEVILRCVPISNHLYFYWYRQILGQKVEFLVSFYNNEISEKSEIFDDQFSVERPDGSNFTLKIRSTKLEDSAMYFCASSEDLATFYEQYFGPGTRLTVT.

The chain uses TRBV20-1 and TRBJ1-2; D uncertain. V lost 5 bases and J 11 bases, leaving 15 bases between the germline ends. The CDR3 is 11 amino acids. CDR1 is DFQATT and CDR2 is SNEGSKA in the germline V gene (reference sequence). CDR3 in amino acids: CSAPRHSWYTF. The CDR3 bases are TGCAGTGCTCCCCGACATAGTTGGTACACCTTC.

The rearrangement uses TRBV5-4 and TRBJ2-1; D unresolved. Germline V gene lookup returns CDR1 SGHNT and CDR2 YYREEE (reference sequence). The CDR3 runs 12 residues. Trimming cost V 4 bases and J 6 bases, with 8 bases left between them. The CDR3 coding sequence is TGTGCCAGCAGCCAAACAGTCAATGAGCAGTTCTTC. Translated: CASSQTVNEQFF. The complete variable domain, with remaining parts taken from reference TRBV5-4 and TRBJ2-1, reads ETGVTQSPTHLIKTRGQQVTLRCSSQSGHNTVSWYQQALGQGPQFIFQYYREEENGRGNFPPRFSGLQFPNYSSELNVNALELDDSALYLCASSQTVNEQFFGPGTRLTVL.

The chain is built from TRBV6-5 and TRBJ2-7, with D possibly matching TRBD1 (6 bases). The V and J ends lost 2 bases and 2 bases respectively, with 13 bases between them. Per germline, CDR1 MNHEY and CDR2 SVGAGI. The CDR3 runs to 15 residues. The CDR3 DNA sequence: TGTGCCAGCAGTTACGCACCGGGACAAACCTACGAGCAGTACTTC. Protein: CASSYAPGQTYEQYF.

The rearrangement uses TRBV27 and TRBJ1-3; no reliable D call. In germline, CDR1 is MNHEY, CDR2 SMNVEV (reference sequence). The CDR3 sequence is 16 residues long. The V end was cut by 5 bases, the J end by 0 bases, with 14 bases between. The CDR3 DNA sequence: TGTGCCAGCAGTCTGACCGGGTCTACCTCTGGAAACACCATATATTTT. Protein: CASSLTGSTSGNTIYF.

The chain has TRBV15 and TRBJ2-3, with 8 bases matching TRBD1. The length of the CDR3 is 17 residues. Unmatched junction bases numbered 11, after V lost 2 bases and J lost 4 bases. Germline V gene sequence: CDR1 LNHNV, CDR2 YYDKDF (reference sequence). The CDR3 sequence is CATSRIVRTGIADTQYF. The CDR3 bases are TGTGCCACCAGCAGAATTGTAAGGACAGGGATCGCAGATACGCAGTATTTT.

V gene TRBV7-9 combines with J gene TRBJ1-3; D possibly corresponds to TRBD1 (5 bases). The V gene lost 3 bases and the J gene lost 4 bases, with 13 bases spanning the gap. Germline lookup yields CDR1 SEHNR and CDR2 FQNEAQ (reference sequence). The length of the CDR3 is 15 residues. The CDR3 DNA sequence: TGTGCCAGCAGCTTTGAAGGGGCGAAAGGAAACACCATATATTTT. This encodes CASSFEGAKGNTIYF. Full variable domain (remainder filled in from reference TRBV7-9 and TRBJ1-3): DTGVSQNPRHKITKRGQNVTFRCDPISEHNRLYWYRQTLGQGPEFLTYFQNEAQLEKSRLLSDRFSAERPKGSFSTLEIQRTEQGDSAMYLCASSFEGAKGNTIYFGEGSWLTVV.

J is TRBJ2-7 and V is TRBV6-5, with TRBD2 matching over 15 bases. V dropped 7 bases and J dropped 5; count of bases not matched to a gene: 6. The germline V gene encodes CDR1 MNHEY and CDR2 SVGAGI. This CDR3 contains 15 residues. CDR3 sequence reads: CASNTGTSGRNEQYF. DNA for the CDR3: TGTGCCAGCAACACCGGGACTAGCGGGAGGAACGAGCAGTACTTC.

This clone was recorded a few times. CDR3 loop: CASSLTRAGEGAGELFF. Here the CDR3 DNA reads TGTGCCAGCTCCCTCACTCGAGCGGGAGAAGGGGCCGGGGAGCTGTTTTTT. The chain recombines TRBV27 with TRBJ2-2, with 8 bases matching TRBD2. Germline values: CDR1 MNHEY, CDR2 SMNVEV (reference sequence). The CDR3 spans 17 residues. V lost 8 bases to trimming and J lost 6 bases; unmatched junction nucleotides: 17.

The chain employs TRBV11-3 and TRBJ2-1; tentative D call: TRBD2 (6 bases). Germline CDR1 and CDR2: SGHNT and YENEEA. The V gene lost 1 base and the J gene lost 9 bases, with 7 bases spanning the gap. The CDR3 has 12 amino acids. CDR3 DNA sequence: TGTGCCAGCAGCTTAGGACTAGGTGAGCAGTTCTTC. It is translated as CASSLGLGEQFF.

This clone was observed at least ten times. The J gene is TRBJ2-3, the V gene TRBV9, with a possible D match to TRBD2 (6 bases). This CDR3 has 16 residues. The V gene's germline CDR1 is SGDLS and CDR2 YYNGEE. Trimming cost V 3 bases and J 3 bases, with 17 bases left between them. Here the CDR3 reads CASSATSSFQTDTQYF. The CDR3 nucleotides are TGTGCCAGCAGCGCTACTAGCTCTTTCCAGACAGATACGCAGTATTTT.

The rearrangement links TRBV12-3 or TRBV12-4 to TRBJ1-5; 8 nucleotides line up with TRBD1. The J segment lost 2 bases and the V segment lost 6 bases, leaving 0 bases of the junction unmatched. This CDR3 has 13 amino acids. CDR3 coding DNA: TGTGCCAGCAGGACAGGGGGCAATCAGCCCCAGCATTTT. It specifies CASRTGGNQPQHF.

The chain employs TRBV6-2 or TRBV6-3 and TRBJ2-7, with 12 bases that match TRBD2. CDR1 MNHEY and CDR2 SVGEGT come from the germline V gene. The CDR3 length is 17 residues. V gave up 2 bases and J gave up 3 bases; unmatched junction bases: 8. CDR3 residues: CASSYLPSGRDLYEQYF. Here the CDR3 DNA reads TGTGCCAGCAGTTACCTCCCTAGCGGGAGGGACCTCTACGAGCAGTACTTC.

J is TRBJ1-5 and V is TRBV4-1; no clear D gene. The germline V gene encodes CDR1 MGHRA and CDR2 YSYEKL. The CDR3 has 14 residues. The V and J ends lost 4 bases and 7 bases respectively, with 14 bases between them. CDR3 residues: CASSPSPGEQPQHF. The DNA of the CDR3 is TGCGCCAGCAGCCCGAGTCCCGGGGAACAGCCCCAGCATTTT.

This clone was observed a single time. The chain is built from TRBV6-5 and TRBJ2-5, with 9 bases fitting TRBD2. The V segment lost 4 bases and the J segment 1 base; nucleotides outside the gene matches: 7. There are 16 residues in the CDR3. Germline V gene data show CDR1 as MNHEY and CDR2 as SVGAGI. CDR3 coding DNA: TGTGCCAGCAGTTCGACGACTAGCGGAACCCAAGAGACCCAGTACTTC. This gives the protein CASSSTTSGTQETQYF.

The genes are TRBV7-2 and TRBJ2-7; perhaps TRBD1 as D (5 bases). The germline V and J ends were trimmed by 6 bases and 2 bases, with 14 bases remaining between them. The CDR3 is 14 residues long. Germline V gene lookup returns CDR1 SGHTA and CDR2 FQGNSA. CDR3 coding DNA: TGTGCCAGCAGGCTTACAGGAGTTCCCTACGAGCAGTACTTC. Translation: CASRLTGVPYEQYF.